A single sample gave rise to the 21 T cell receptor beta chains below, sequenced in a study of vaccination effects on CD4 cells after COVID-19. Antigens of these TCRs are unknown. ViraFEST used viral peptide pools to expand antigen-specific CD4+ T cells before sequencing. Investigators separated out CD4+ T cells once more than nine days of culture had passed. This individual contracted SARS-CoV-2 between March and December 2020, as verified by PCR. Only in-frame clones appear in the TCRdb table, and some are missing; sequencing was by immunoSEQ multiplex PCR. The sample has 35,000 to 40,000 clones, about 78% seen once. Specimen: CD4+ T cells from PBMCs cultured with HCoV-NL63 spike peptides, collected before COVID-19 vaccination. All receptors derive from a human donor who had a prior SARS-CoV-2 infection.

This clone came up once. The chain recombines TRBV5-1 with TRBJ1-6; unclear D gene. This CDR3 comprises 16 residues. V lost 5 bases, J lost 0 bases, and 12 bases lay in between. Germline loops: CDR1 SGHRS, CDR2 YFSETQ. The CDR3 protein is CASRDGRSSYNSPLHF. The DNA for the CDR3 is TGCGCCAGCAGGGACGGTAGGAGCTCCTATAATTCACCCCTCCACTTT.

The sample holds a few counts of this clone. The V call is TRBV5-4, the J call TRBJ2-7; D call uncertain. V lost 3 bases and J lost 6, with 16 bases in between. The CDR3 has 14 residues. The germline gives CDR1 SGHNT, CDR2 YYREEE (reference sequence). The CDR3 sequence: CASSWSTAPREQYF. The CDR3 DNA follows: TGTGCCAGCAGCTGGTCGACGGCGCCCCGCGAGCAGTACTTC.

The J gene is TRBJ2-7, the V gene TRBV5-1; D may match TRBD1 or TRBD2 (5 bases each). The CDR3 loop spans 13 amino acids. Per the germline V gene, CDR1 is SGHRS and CDR2 is YFSETQ. V gave up 4 bases and J gave up 5 bases, with 13 bases separating them. The CDR3 nucleotides are TGCGCCAGCAGCCCCCGGGACGACAACGAGCAGTACTTC. Protein: CASSPRDDNEQYF.

The V call is TRBV18, the J call TRBJ1-2; D remains unclear. CDR3 length: 12 residues. In germline, CDR1 is KGHSH, CDR2 LQKENI. The V and J ends lost 3 bases and 14 bases respectively, with 16 bases between them. The CDR3 sequence is CASSPLTGSLTF. In DNA, the CDR3 is TGTGCCAGCTCACCCCTAACGGGCTCTTTAACCTTC. The entire variable domain, with the rest obtained from reference TRBV18 and TRBJ1-2, is as follows: NAGVMQNPRHLVRRRGQEARLRCSPMKGHSHVYWYRQLPEEGLKFMVYLQKENIIDESGMPKERFSAEFPKEGPSILRIQQVVRGDSAAYFCASSPLTGSLTFGSGTRLTVV.

The gene calls are TRBV18 and TRBJ1-2, with D possibly being TRBD1 (5 bases). Looked up from germline, CDR1 is KGHSH and CDR2 is LQKENI. Trimming took off 2 bases at V and 0 bases at J, with 7 bases between the two ends. The CDR3 length is 14 residues. The DNA of the CDR3 is TGTGCCAGCTCACCAGGGGCAGCTAACTATGGCTACACCTTC. Encoded protein: CASSPGAANYGYTF.

The chain joins TRBV5-5 to TRBJ1-1, with D possibly being TRBD1 (5 bases). The CDR3 extends over 16 amino acids. The V end lost 8 bases, the J end lost 4 bases, and 24 bases lay between the germline ends. Germline CDR1 reads SGHKS; CDR2 reads YYEKEE (reference sequence). The CDR3 nucleotides are TGTGCCAGTGCTGGGGTAGGGGTAGTCAGAGGCACTGAAGCTTTCTTT. Translation gives CASAGVGVVRGTEAFF.

The chain combines TRBV7-2 with TRBJ2-5; a weak D match, TRBD1 (6 bases). The CDR3 has 15 residues. Germline V gene sequence: CDR1 SGHTA, CDR2 FQGNSA. V gave up 3 bases and J gave up 4 bases, with 15 bases separating them. The CDR3 region has the DNA TGTGCCAGCAGCTTCCGTAGGGGGTTTAGAGAGACCCAGTACTTC. This translates into CASSFRRGFRETQYF.

CDR3 sequence reads: CASSLVVDTQYF. DNA of the CDR3: TGTGCCAGCAGCTTAGTTGTGGATACGCAGTATTTT. The chain couples TRBV11-1 to TRBJ2-3; D remains unclear. V lost 1 base and J lost 6, with 5 bases in between. Germline values: CDR1 SGHAT, CDR2 FQDESV (reference sequence). CDR3 length equals 12 residues.

This chain joins TRBV4-1 and TRBJ1-2; possible D gene TRBD1, 5 bases. Trimming pared 2 bases from V and 0 bases from J, leaving 10 bases between. The CDR3 has 15 amino acids. Germline-derived CDR1 and CDR2 are MGHRA and YSYEKL. CDR3: CASSQMGRANYGYTF. In DNA form, the CDR3 reads TGCGCCAGCAGCCAAATGGGCAGGGCTAACTATGGCTACACCTTC.

The rearrangement joins TRBV30 to TRBJ2-3; a possible D gene is TRBD2 (5 bases). Trimming cost V 3 bases and J 5 bases, with 15 bases left between them. Germline loops: CDR1 GTSNPN, CDR2 SVGIG (reference sequence). This CDR3 comprises 14 residues. Here the CDR3 reads CAWRDWGRGDTQYF. CDR3 DNA sequence: TGTGCCTGGAGGGACTGGGGTCGGGGAGATACGCAGTATTTT.

The rearrangement joins TRBV19 to TRBJ1-3; 9 bases map to TRBD1. Unmatched junction bases numbered 4, after V lost 5 bases and J lost 2 bases. The germline gives CDR1 LNHDA, CDR2 SQIVND (reference sequence). The CDR3 is 15 amino acids. CDR3 DNA: TGTGCCAGTAGTTCGCGGACAGGGGCTGGAAACACCATATATTTT. Amino acids: CASSSRTGAGNTIYF.

This chain uses TRBV6-4 with TRBJ2-5; D uncertain. Germline V gene sequence: CDR1 MRHNA, CDR2 SNTAGT. The CDR3 contains 12 residues. Trimming removed 8 bases at V and 5 bases at J, with 12 bases between. CDR3 residues: CASGSPRETQYF. Here the CDR3 DNA reads TGTGCCAGCGGAAGCCCCCGTGAGACCCAGTACTTC.

There are a few counts of this clone. V and J are TRBV2 and TRBJ2-2, with D maybe TRBD2 (5 bases). The CDR3 contains 13 residues. Trimming took 5 bases from V and 5 from J, leaving 9 bases between them. Germline assignment: CDR1 SNHLY and CDR2 FYNNEI. The CDR3 spells CASSPTGTGELFF. Written as DNA, the CDR3 is TGTGCCAGCAGTCCCACGGGGACCGGGGAGCTGTTTTTT.

The CDR3 bases are TGTGCCAGCAGCTTAGATCGGGGCTCCTACGAGCAGTACTTC. It encodes CASSLDRGSYEQYF. The V and J genes are TRBV11-3 and TRBJ2-7; D is perhaps TRBD2 (5 bases). CDR1 and CDR2 (germline): SGHNT, YENEEA. CDR3 size: 14 residues. Trimming shortened V by 0 bases and J by 0 bases, and 6 bases separated the two germline ends.

The V gene is TRBV11-3, the J gene TRBJ2-2; D possibly uses TRBD1 or TRBD2 (6 bases each). The CDR3 loop spans 15 amino acids. Trimming cost V 5 bases and J 3 bases, with 13 bases left between them. Germline CDR1 is SGHNT and CDR2 is YENEEA. The CDR3 is CASSRGLVDTGELFF. The CDR3 DNA sequence: TGTGCCAGCAGCCGGGGGCTAGTGGACACCGGGGAGCTGTTTTTT.

This clone has only one observation. This chain connects TRBV30 to TRBJ1-2; tentatively, D is TRBD1 (5 bases). Trimming pared 2 bases from V and 3 bases from J, leaving 16 bases between. The CDR3 is 15 residues long. Germline V gene sequence: CDR1 GTSNPN, CDR2 SVGIG (reference sequence). The CDR3 region has the DNA TGTGCCTGGAGTAGGTGGGGCCGGGGGGACTATGGCTACACCTTC. The encoded protein is CAWSRWGRGDYGYTF.

CDR3 DNA sequence: TGTGCCAGCAGCTTAGGGGGATTGGAGGGCCTCAAAAACATTCAGTACTTC. Its translation is CASSLGGLEGLKNIQYF. The chain couples TRBV11-3 to TRBJ2-4, with D possibly matching TRBD2 (6 bases). Trimming took 1 base from V and 3 from J, leaving 16 bases between them. This CDR3 region has 17 residues. CDR1 and CDR2 from the germline V gene are SGHNT and YENEEA.

This clone was recorded only once. The chain employs TRBV4-2 and TRBJ1-2; tentatively, D is TRBD1 (5 bases). Germline CDR1 LGHNA, CDR2 YNFKEQ. V was cut by 4 bases and J by 3 bases, with 15 bases left in between. There are 15 residues in the CDR3. The CDR3 coding sequence is TGTGCCAGCAGCCCGGGGGTATTGGAGGACTATGGCTACACCTTC. This gives the protein CASSPGVLEDYGYTF.

This clone was seen only a few times. The rearrangement uses TRBV6-5 and TRBJ1-2; D uncertain. The CDR3 loop spans 15 amino acids. Trimming took off 2 bases at V and 4 bases at J, with 14 bases between the two ends. CDR1 is MNHEY, CDR2 SVGAGI, per germline. The CDR3 nucleotides are TGTGCCAGCAGTTACGGGCACACCCTAGGCTATGGCTACACCTTC. It specifies CASSYGHTLGYGYTF.

The V and J genes are TRBV5-1 and TRBJ1-1; the D gene is possibly TRBD1 (5 bases). The CDR3 consists of 13 residues. The V gene lost 1 base and the J gene lost 3 bases, with 7 bases spanning the gap. Germline V lookup: CDR1 SGHRS, CDR2 YFSETQ. The CDR3 DNA is TGCGCCAGCAGCTTGTCGGGGGACACTGAAGCTTTCTTT. Translating it yields CASSLSGDTEAFF.

The CDR3 loop is CASRLGPRGANEKLFF. CDR3 coding DNA: TGTGCCAGCAGACTCGGACCTCGGGGGGCTAATGAAAAACTGTTTTTT. This sequence joins TRBV5-5 and TRBJ1-4; maybe TRBD1 (5 bases). V was pared by 5 bases and J by 3 bases, with 17 bases between. Germline CDR1 is SGHKS and CDR2 is YYEKEE (reference sequence). The CDR3 extends over 16 amino acids.